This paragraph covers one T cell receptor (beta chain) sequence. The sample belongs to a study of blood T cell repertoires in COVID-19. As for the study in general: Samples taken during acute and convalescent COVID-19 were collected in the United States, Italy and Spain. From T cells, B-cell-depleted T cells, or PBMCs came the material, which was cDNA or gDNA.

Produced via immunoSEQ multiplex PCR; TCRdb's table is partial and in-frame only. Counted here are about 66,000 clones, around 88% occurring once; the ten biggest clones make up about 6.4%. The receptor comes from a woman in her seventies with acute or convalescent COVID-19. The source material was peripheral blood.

The CDR3, as DNA: TGTGCCAGCAGCCTCGCAGGGTTAGTCGAGCAGTACTTC. Its translation: CASSLAGLVEQYF. The genes are TRBV5-4 and TRBJ2-7, with D possibly being TRBD1 (5 bases). Trimming took 4 bases from V and 6 from J, leaving 14 bases between them. CDR1 SGHNT and CDR2 YYREEE come from the germline V gene (reference sequence). The CDR3 length is 13 residues.